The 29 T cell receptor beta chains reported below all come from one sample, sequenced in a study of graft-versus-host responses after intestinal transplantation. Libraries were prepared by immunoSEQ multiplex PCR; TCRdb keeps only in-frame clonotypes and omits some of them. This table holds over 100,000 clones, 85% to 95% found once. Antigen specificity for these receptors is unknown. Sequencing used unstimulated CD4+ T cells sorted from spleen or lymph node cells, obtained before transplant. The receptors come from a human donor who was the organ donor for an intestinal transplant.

CDR3 sequence reads: CASSYSGGRTEAFF. The CDR3 region has the DNA TGTGCCAGCAGTTACTCGGGGGGTCGGACTGAAGCTTTCTTT. The V and J genes are TRBV6-5 and TRBJ1-1; weak D call: TRBD1 (5 bases). This CDR3 contains 14 residues. The ends were cut back, 0 bases at V and 5 bases at J, with 10 bases in the middle. The germline V gene has CDR1 MNHEY and CDR2 SVGAGI.

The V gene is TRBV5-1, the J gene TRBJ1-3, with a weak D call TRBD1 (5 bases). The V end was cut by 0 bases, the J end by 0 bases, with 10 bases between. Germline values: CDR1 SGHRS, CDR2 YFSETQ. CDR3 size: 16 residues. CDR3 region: CASSLDPQGSGNTIYF. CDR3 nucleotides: TGCGCCAGCAGCTTGGACCCGCAGGGCTCTGGAAACACCATATATTTT.

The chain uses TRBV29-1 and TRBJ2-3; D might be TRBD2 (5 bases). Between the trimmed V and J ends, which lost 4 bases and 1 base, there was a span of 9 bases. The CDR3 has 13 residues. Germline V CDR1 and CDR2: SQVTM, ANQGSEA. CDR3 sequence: CSVGAEGTDTQYF. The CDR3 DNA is TGCAGCGTTGGTGCGGAGGGCACAGATACGCAGTATTTT.

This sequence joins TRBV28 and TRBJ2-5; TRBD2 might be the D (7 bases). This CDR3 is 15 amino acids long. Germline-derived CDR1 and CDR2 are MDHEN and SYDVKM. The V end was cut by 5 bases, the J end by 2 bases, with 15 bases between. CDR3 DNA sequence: TGTGCCAGCAGTCCCGGCGGGGGCGAACAAGAGACCCAGTACTTC. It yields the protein CASSPGGGEQETQYF.

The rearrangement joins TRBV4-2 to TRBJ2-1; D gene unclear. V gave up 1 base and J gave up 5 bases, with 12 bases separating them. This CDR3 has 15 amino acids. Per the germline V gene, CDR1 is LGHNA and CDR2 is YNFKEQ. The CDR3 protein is CASSQGRSSNNEQFF. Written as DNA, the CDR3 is TGTGCCAGCAGCCAAGGTCGGAGTTCAAACAATGAGCAGTTCTTC.

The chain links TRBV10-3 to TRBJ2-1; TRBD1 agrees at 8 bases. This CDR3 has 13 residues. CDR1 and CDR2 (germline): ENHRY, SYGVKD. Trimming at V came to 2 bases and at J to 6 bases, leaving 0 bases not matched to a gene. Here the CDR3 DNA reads TGTGCCATCAGTGAGGGACAGGGCAATGAGCAGTTCTTC. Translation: CAISEGQGNEQFF.

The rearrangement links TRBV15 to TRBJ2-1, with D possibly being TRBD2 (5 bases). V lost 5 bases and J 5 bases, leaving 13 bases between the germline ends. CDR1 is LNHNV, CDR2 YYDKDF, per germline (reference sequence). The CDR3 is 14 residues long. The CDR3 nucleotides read TGTGCCACCAGCGAGAAAGGGAGTAACAATGAGCAGTTCTTC. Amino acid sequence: CATSEKGSNNEQFF.

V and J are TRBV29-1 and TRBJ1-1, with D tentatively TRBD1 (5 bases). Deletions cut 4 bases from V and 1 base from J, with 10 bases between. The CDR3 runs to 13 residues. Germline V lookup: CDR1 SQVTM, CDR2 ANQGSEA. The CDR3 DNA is TGCAGCGTTGCCCGACAGACGAACACTGAAGCTTTCTTT. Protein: CSVARQTNTEAFF.

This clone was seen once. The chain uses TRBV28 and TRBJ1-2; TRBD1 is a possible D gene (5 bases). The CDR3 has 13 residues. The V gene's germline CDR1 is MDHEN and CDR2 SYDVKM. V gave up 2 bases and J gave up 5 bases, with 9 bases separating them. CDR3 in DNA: TGTGCCAGCAGTTTACGGGGGGTTTATGGCTACACCTTC. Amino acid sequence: CASSLRGVYGYTF.

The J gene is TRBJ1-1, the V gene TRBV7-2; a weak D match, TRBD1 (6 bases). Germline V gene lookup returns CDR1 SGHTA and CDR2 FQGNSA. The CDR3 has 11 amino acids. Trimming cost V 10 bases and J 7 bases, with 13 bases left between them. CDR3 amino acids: CAILRGVEAFF. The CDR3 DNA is TGTGCCATCTTGAGGGGGGTTGAAGCTTTCTTT. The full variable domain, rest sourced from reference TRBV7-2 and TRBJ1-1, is GAGVSQSPSNKVTEKGKDVELRCDPISGHTALYWYRQSLGQGLEFLIYFQGNSAPDKSGLPSDRFSAERTGGSVSTLTIQRTQQEDSAVYLCAILRGVEAFFGQGTRLTVV.

The CDR3, as DNA: TGTGCCAGCAGCATCGACAGGGAGAACGGAAACACCATATATTTT. Residues: CASSIDRENGNTIYF. The rearrangement links TRBV6-5 to TRBJ1-3; 7 nucleotides line up with TRBD1. The CDR3 is made up of 15 amino acids. Per the germline V gene, CDR1 is MNHEY and CDR2 is SVGAGI. Germline trimming cut 6 bases from V and 4 bases from J; bases unmatched to any gene: 9.

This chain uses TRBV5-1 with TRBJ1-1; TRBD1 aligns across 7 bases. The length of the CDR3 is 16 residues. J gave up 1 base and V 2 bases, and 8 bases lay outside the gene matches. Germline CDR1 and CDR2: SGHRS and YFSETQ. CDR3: CASSLTGTVGNTEAFF. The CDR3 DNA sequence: TGCGCCAGCAGCTTAACAGGGACAGTTGGGAACACTGAAGCTTTCTTT.

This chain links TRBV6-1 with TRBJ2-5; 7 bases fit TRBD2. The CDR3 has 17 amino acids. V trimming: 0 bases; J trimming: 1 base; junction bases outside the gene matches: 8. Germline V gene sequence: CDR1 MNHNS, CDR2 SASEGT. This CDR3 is CASSEALVLAGQETQYF. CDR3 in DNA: TGTGCCAGCAGTGAAGCTCTAGTCTTAGCGGGCCAAGAGACCCAGTACTTC.

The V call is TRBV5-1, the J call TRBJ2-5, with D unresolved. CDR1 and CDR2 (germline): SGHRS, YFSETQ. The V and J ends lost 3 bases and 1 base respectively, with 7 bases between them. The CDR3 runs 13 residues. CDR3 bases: TGCGCCAGCAGCTACGACCCCCAAGAGACCCAGTACTTC. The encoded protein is CASSYDPQETQYF.

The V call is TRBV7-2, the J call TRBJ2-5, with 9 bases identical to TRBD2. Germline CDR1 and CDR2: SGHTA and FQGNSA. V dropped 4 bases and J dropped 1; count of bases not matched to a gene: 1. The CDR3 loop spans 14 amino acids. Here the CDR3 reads CASSSSGIQETQYF. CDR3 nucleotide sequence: TGTGCCAGCAGCTCTAGCGGGATCCAAGAGACCCAGTACTTC.

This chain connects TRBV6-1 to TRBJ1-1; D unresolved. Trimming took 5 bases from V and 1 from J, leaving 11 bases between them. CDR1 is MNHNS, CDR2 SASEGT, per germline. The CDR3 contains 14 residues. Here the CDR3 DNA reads TGTGCCAGCAGTACCCGGGCCGAGAACACTGAAGCTTTCTTT. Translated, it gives CASSTRAENTEAFF.

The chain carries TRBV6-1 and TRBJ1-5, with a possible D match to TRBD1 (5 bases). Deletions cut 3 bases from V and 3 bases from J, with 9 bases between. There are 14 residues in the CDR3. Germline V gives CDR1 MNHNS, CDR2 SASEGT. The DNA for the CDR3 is TGTGCCAGCAGTGAGGGACGGTTCAATCAGCCCCAGCATTTT. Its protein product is CASSEGRFNQPQHF.

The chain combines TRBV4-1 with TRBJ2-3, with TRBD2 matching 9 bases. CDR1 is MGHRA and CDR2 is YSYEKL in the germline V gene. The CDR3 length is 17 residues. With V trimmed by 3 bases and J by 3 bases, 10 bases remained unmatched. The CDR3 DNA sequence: TGCGCCAGCAGCCAGGGACTAGCACCTTCAGGGACAGATACGCAGTATTTT. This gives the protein CASSQGLAPSGTDTQYF.

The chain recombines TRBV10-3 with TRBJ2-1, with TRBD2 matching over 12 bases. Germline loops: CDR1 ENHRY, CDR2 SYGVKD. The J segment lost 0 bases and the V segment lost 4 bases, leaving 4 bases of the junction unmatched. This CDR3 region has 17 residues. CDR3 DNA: TGTGCCATCAGTGGGACTAGCGGGATGAGCTCCTACAATGAGCAGTTCTTC. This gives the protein CAISGTSGMSSYNEQFF.

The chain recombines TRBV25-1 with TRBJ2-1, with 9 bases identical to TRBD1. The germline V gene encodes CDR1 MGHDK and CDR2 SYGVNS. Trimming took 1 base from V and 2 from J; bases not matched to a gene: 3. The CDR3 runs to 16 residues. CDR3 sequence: CASSESGTGPYNEQFF. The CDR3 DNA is TGTGCCAGCAGTGAATCTGGGACAGGGCCCTACAATGAGCAGTTCTTC. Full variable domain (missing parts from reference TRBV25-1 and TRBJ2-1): EADIYQTPRYLVIGTGKKITLECSQTMGHDKMYWYQQDPGMELHLIHYSYGVNSTEKGDLSSESTVSRIRTEHFPLTLESARPSHTSQYLCASSESGTGPYNEQFFGPGTRLTVL.

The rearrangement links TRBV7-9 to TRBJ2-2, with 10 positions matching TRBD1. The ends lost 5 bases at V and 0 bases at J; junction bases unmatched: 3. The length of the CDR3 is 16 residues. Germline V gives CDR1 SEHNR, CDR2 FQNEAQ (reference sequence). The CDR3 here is CASSRDRGPNTGELFF. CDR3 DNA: TGTGCCAGCAGCCGGGACAGGGGCCCGAACACCGGGGAGCTGTTTTTT.

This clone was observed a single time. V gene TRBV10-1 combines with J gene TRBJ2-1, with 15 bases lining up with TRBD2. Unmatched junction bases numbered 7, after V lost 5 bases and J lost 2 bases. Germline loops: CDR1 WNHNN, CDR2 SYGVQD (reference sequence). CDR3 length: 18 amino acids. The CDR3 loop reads CASSNGTSGRYTYNEQFF. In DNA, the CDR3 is TGCGCCAGCAGTAACGGGACTAGCGGGAGGTACACCTACAATGAGCAGTTCTTC.

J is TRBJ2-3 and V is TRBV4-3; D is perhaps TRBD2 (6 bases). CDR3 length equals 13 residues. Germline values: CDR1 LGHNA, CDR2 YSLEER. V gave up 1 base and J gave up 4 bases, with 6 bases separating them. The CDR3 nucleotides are TGCGCCAGCAGCCAAGCGGGGGCAGATACGCAGTATTTT. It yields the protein CASSQAGADTQYF.

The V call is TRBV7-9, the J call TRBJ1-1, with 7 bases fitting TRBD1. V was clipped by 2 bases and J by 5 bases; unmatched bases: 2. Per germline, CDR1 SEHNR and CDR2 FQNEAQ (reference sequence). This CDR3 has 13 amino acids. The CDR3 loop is CASSLQGETEAFF. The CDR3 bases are TGTGCCAGCAGCTTACAGGGGGAGACTGAAGCTTTCTTT.

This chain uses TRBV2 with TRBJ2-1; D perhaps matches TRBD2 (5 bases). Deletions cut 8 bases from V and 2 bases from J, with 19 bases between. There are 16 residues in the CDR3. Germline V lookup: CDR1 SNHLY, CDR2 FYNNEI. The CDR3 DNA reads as TGTGCCAGCTTCTTGGACTCGCGACTTACCTACAATGAGCAGTTCTTC. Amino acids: CASFLDSRLTYNEQFF.

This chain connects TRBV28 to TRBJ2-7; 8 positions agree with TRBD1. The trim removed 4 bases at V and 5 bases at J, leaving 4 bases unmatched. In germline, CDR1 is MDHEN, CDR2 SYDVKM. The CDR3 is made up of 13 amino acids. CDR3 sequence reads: CASSSDREDEQYF. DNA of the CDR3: TGTGCCAGCAGTTCGGACAGGGAGGACGAGCAGTACTTC.

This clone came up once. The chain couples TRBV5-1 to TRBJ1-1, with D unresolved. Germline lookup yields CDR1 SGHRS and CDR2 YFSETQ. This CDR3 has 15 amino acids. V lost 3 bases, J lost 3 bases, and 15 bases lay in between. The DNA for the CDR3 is TGCGCCAGCAGCTCGGAACGGGGTCTCGACACTGAAGCTTTCTTT. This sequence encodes CASSSERGLDTEAFF.

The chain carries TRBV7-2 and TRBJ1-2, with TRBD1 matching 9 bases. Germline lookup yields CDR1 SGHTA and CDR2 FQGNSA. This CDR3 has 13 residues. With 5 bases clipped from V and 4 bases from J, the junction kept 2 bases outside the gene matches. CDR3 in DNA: TGTGCCAGCAGCCCGACAGGGGGCTATGGCTACACCTTC. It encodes CASSPTGGYGYTF.

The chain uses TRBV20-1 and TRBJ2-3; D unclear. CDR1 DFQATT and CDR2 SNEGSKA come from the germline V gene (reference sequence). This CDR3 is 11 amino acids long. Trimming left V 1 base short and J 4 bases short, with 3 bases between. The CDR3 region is CSARVPDTQYF. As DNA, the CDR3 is TGCAGTGCTAGAGTCCCAGATACGCAGTATTTT.